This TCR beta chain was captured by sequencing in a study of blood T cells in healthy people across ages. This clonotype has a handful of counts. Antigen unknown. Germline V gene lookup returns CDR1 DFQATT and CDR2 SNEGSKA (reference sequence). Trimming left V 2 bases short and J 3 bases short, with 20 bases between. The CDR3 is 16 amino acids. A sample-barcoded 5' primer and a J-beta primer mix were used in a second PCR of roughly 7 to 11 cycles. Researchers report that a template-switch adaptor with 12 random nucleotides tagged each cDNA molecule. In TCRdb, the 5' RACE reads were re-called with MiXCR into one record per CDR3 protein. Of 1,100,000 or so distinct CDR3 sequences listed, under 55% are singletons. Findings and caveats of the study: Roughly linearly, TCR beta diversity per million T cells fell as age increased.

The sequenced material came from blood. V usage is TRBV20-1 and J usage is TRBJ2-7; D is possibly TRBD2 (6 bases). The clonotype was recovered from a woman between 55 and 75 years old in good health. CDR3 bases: TGCAGTGCTAGATCTGGGGGGTATCCCTTTCGCTACGAGCAGTACTTC. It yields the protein CSARSGGYPFRYEQYF.